This TCR beta chain derives from a study of T cells in Graves' hyperthyroidism and ophthalmopathy. Study-wide points: The model's output predicted ophthalmopathy at a median of 6.5 months prior to onset. Most thyroid clonotypes that were expanded above 0.001 also turned up in blood.

Not enrolled were patients with uncontrolled infection, other autoimmune disease, pregnancy or lactation. PBMCs were obtained from approximately 10 ml fresh peripheral blood. CDR3 length equals 14 residues. V shed 0 bases and J shed 2 bases, with 8 bases lying between them. The germline CDR1 and CDR2 sequences are SGHRS and YFSETQ. In its sample, this clonotype was seen many times. Antigen specificity is unknown. Amplification targeted TCR beta CDR3 regions from RNA transcripts. Using the HTBI primer set, a first-round RT-PCR was run on the TCR CDR3. TCRdb analysed the multiplex PCR reads with MiXCR anew, one entry per CDR3 protein. The table has some 440,000 distinct CDR3 sequences, around a sixth seen once.

The sequence came from a woman between 18 and 30 years old with Graves' hyperthyroidism. The chain links TRBV5-1 to TRBJ1-1; D is ambiguous. Material: blood. CDR3 loop: CASSLDLRNTEAFF. In DNA form, the CDR3 reads TGCGCCAGCAGCTTGGACCTCAGAAACACTGAAGCTTTCTTT. The whole variable domain, filled in from reference TRBV5-1 and TRBJ1-1, reads KAGVTQTPRYLIKTRGQQVTLSCSPISGHRSVSWYQQTPGQGLQFLFEYFSETQRNKGNFPGRFSGRQFSNSRSEMNVSTLELGDSALYLCASSLDLRNTEAFFGQGTRLTVV.